This T cell receptor (beta chain) was captured by sequencing in a study of T cell repertoires in cytomegalovirus infection. As for the study in general: The authors used CMV epitopes that were HLA-C-restricted (recently identified) and HLA-B-restricted (well studied). CMV infection and matching HLA type were both indicated by public TCR beta signatures.

This clonotype was counted at least ten times. Its specificity is not known. Findings of the study overall: Dominating the ex vivo response were TCR beta clonotypes that were CMV-specific and HLA-C-restricted. Of the TCR beta families, the public ones yielded a cumulative frequency that identified carriers of CMV plus the relevant HLA.

TCRdb re-called the reads with MiXCR, one entry per CDR3 protein. The sample has around 430,000 distinct CDR3 sequences, approximately 40% seen once; the top ten hold around 44%. The receptor was derived from a human donor in good health (CMV status not recorded). Some clones in this sample may be carry-over from other donors' samples. The input for sequencing was cultured PBMCs, taken from culture after CMV antigen stimulation.

In DNA form, the CDR3 reads TGTGCCAGCAGCTTAGTCCTCTCTGGAAACACCATATATTTT. As protein: CASSLVLSGNTIYF. The V gene is TRBV7-2, the J gene TRBJ1-3; D remains unclear. Trimming stripped 1 base from V and 0 bases from J, with 4 bases between. In germline, CDR1 is SGHTA, CDR2 FQGNSA. The CDR3 has 14 amino acids. The full variable domain, completed using reference TRBV7-2 and TRBJ1-3, is GAGVSQSPSNKVTEKGKDVELRCDPISGHTALYWYRQSLGQGLEFLIYFQGNSAPDKSGLPSDRFSAERTGGSVSTLTIQRTQQEDSAVYLCASSLVLSGNTIYFGEGSWLTVV.